This is a list of T cell receptor beta chains from one sample in a study of blood T cell repertoires in COVID-19. The protocol was immunoSEQ multiplex PCR, while the TCRdb copy is restricted to in-frame clones and leaves out a portion. The table has a few hundred thousand clones, approximately 85% seen once. The sequencing input was PBMCs or T cells enriched from blood (not recorded which). These receptors all stem from a woman between 25 and 40 years old who had recovered from COVID-19. CDR3s include the opening cysteine and the closing phenylalanine or tryptophan. A D gene is named only where the DNA matches it firmly. Expanded clones get a size class; other rows say once, few or many, or leave the size out.

d_call	clone_size	v_call	j_call	cdr3_nt	cdr3_aa
TRBD1	-	TRBV6-5	TRBJ1-6	TGTGCCAGCAGTTACTCGCAGGGGGCGGTAAATTCACCCCTCCACTTT	CASSYSQGAVNSPLHF
TRBD1	-	TRBV7-3	TRBJ1-6	TGTGCCAGCAGCTTACAGGGACAGAATTCACCCCTCCACTTT	CASSLQGQNSPLHF
-	-	TRBV27	TRBJ1-5	TGTGCCAGCAGTTTCCACAGGCAGCCCCAGCATTTT	CASSFHRQPQHF
-	-	TRBV19	TRBJ2-3	TGTGCCAGTACCGGGGGAGATCTCACAGATACGCAGTATTTT	CASTGGDLTDTQYF
TRBD2	-	TRBV27	TRBJ2-7	TGTGCCAGCAGGGCGCGGGCTAGCGGACTCTACGAGCAGTACTTC	CASRARASGLYEQYF
-	-	TRBV7-9	TRBJ1-2	TGTGCCAGCAGCTTAGGGGGCAGTAACTATGGCTACACCTTC	CASSLGGSNYGYTF
-	-	TRBV7-9	TRBJ2-1	TGTGCCAGCAGCTCGCCCACTAGCAGGAATGAGCAGTTCTTC	CASSSPTSRNEQFF
-	-	TRBV6-6	TRBJ1-1	TGTGCCAGCAGGGGACTTTCGAACACTGAAGCTTTCTTT	CASRGLSNTEAFF
TRBD1	-	TRBV9	TRBJ1-4	TGTGCCAGCACCCGGACAGGGGATGGAACTAATGAAAAACTGTTTTTT	CASTRTGDGTNEKLFF
TRBD2	-	TRBV5-8	TRBJ2-5	TGTGCCAGCGGACTTCGGGGGGTTCAAGAGACCCAGTACTTC	CASGLRGVQETQYF
-	-	TRBV28	TRBJ1-1	TGTGCCAGCAGTTTTACTTCCAGGGGATCTGAAGCTTTCTTT	CASSFTSRGSEAFF
-	-	TRBV28	TRBJ2-3	TGTGCCAGCAGTTTATATGCTAGCACCGAGTTGGTAGATACGCAGTATTTT	CASSLYASTELVDTQYF
TRBD1	-	TRBV24-1	TRBJ2-2	TGTGCCACCAGTCTGGGACAGGGGGCAACCGGGGAGCTGTTTTTT	CATSLGQGATGELFF
-	-	TRBV19	TRBJ2-1	TGTGCCAGTAGTTACACTAGTCCCTACAATGAGCAGTTCTTC	CASSYTSPYNEQFF
TRBD1	few	TRBV28	TRBJ1-6	TGTGCCAGCAGTATCGACAGGGGGGATTCACCCCTCCACTTT	CASSIDRGDSPLHF
TRBD1	-	TRBV5-1	TRBJ2-5	TGCGCCAGCAGCTTGGACAGGGGGCTGGGGGAGACCCAGTACTTC	CASSLDRGLGETQYF
TRBD1	-	TRBV28	TRBJ1-2	TGTGCCAGCAGTTCAACTAGGACAGGGCGGTTTGGCTACACCTTC	CASSSTRTGRFGYTF
-	-	TRBV6-5	TRBJ1-2	TGTGCCAGCAGTTACTCAGCGGGGGGCAGTTGGTATGGCTACACCTTC	CASSYSAGGSWYGYTF
-	-	TRBV18	TRBJ1-1	TGTGCCAGCTCACCCCCAGATGTGGGGGGCACTGAAGCTTTCTTT	CASSPPDVGGTEAFF
-	-	TRBV11-3	TRBJ2-7	TGTGCCAGCAGCTTAGAGGCGGGGTCCTACGAGCAGTACTTC	CASSLEAGSYEQYF